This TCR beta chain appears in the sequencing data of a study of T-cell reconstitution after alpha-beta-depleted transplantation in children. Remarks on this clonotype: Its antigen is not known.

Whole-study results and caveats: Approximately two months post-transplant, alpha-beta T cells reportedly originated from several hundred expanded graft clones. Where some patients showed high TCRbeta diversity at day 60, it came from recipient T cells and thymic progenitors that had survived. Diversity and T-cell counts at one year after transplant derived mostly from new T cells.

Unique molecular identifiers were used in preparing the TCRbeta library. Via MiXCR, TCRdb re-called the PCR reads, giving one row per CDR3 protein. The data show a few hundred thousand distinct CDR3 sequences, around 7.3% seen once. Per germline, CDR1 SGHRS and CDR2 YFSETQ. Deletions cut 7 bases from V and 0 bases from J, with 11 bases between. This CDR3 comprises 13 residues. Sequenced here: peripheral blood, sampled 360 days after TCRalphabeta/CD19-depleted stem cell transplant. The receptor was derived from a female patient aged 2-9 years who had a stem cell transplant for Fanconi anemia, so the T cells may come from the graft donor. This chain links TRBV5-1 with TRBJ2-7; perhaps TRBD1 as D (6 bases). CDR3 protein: CASRGDISYEQYF. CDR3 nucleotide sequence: TGCGCCAGCCGAGGGGACATCTCCTACGAGCAGTACTTC.